This is a list of T cell receptor beta chains from one sample in a study of T-cell reconstitution after alpha-beta-depleted transplantation in children. TCRdb re-derived calls from the PCR reads in MiXCR, one entry per CDR3 protein. Of fewer than 350,000 distinct CDR3 sequences listed, 9.5% to 13% were seen once; the top ten hold approximately 7.6%. The material sequenced was PBMCs, taken before TCRalphabeta/CD19-depleted stem cell transplant. The receptors derive from a boy less than two years old with acute myeloid leukemia, due to receive a stem cell transplant. The CDR3 runs from the conserved cysteine through the conserved F or W. Size is omitted from some rows. Given values are once, few, many or a class for expanded clones.

size,V,CDR3
many,TRBV30,CAWSRGLADEQFF
many,TRBV19,CASSIPGTGNQPQHF
many,TRBV12-3/TRBV12-4,CASSSLASGAWNTEAFF
few,TRBV12-3/TRBV12-4,CASSWAGEAETQYF
many,TRBV20-1,CSAPGEQSSYEQYF
many,TRBV6-1,CASSERWAGSNEQYF
many,TRBV6-5,CASSYSGTRGGYTF
.,TRBV6-1,CASSEVPGQGALNEQYF
.,TRBV5-1,CASSSTGLAGATSYNEQFF
many,TRBV5-6,CASSFGQGTYSNQPQHF
many,TRBV11-3,CASSLRDYEQYF
many,TRBV4-3,CASSQNRGRTHEQYF
many,TRBV4-3,CASSQDSRDQETQYF
many,TRBV7-9,CAGEGESEYTQYF
.,TRBV6-1,CATRQGPLCGANVLTF
many,TRBV5-1,CASSPTQGGYGYTF
many,TRBV9,CASSASFNYGYTF
many,TRBV6-2/TRBV6-3,CASSYPGFRGGTSQSYNEQFF
many,TRBV5-5,CASSLAPRGLAKNIQYF
many,TRBV4-1,CASSQVAHPQGEQFF
many,TRBV12-3/TRBV12-4,CASSSLREQYF
few,TRBV9,CASSPSGTGFGEQYF
many,TRBV7-2,CASSSRLVSTGELFF
many,TRBV6-1,CASSPTGATNEKLFF
many,TRBV28,CASSWGLQGLRTNEKLFF
few,TRBV28,CASSLYGDTEAFF
many,TRBV9,CASSVAGGGTEAFF
many,TRBV7-9,CASSPGGAGELFF
many,TRBV12-3/TRBV12-4,CASSRGGSGANVLTF
many,TRBV3-1,CASSPGQKYGEQFF
many,TRBV19,CASSRPTGTEAFF
many,TRBV5-1,CASSRLDGYGYTF
many,TRBV28,CASIFGYEQYF
many,TRBV3-1,CASSQEGRRAFF
many,TRBV6-4,CASSDFPAGELFF
many,TRBV12-3/TRBV12-4,CASRITGGRSPLHF
many,TRBV2,CASSVRDINEKLFF
many,TRBV20-1,CSAARGLIYEQYF
many,TRBV5-1,CASSLTGGLNQPQHF
many,TRBV2,CASSEAGRSRTDTQYF
many,TRBV29-1,CSVLFVTDTQYF
.,TRBV18,CASSQTDRDTEAFF
many,TRBV7-6,CASSSERQGADTQYF
many,TRBV29-1,CSVVGGGTGELFF
many,TRBV20-1,CSALAGTRSTDTQYF
.,TRBV5-4,CASSLGRPSYNEQFF
few,TRBV18,CASSLSGEEKAFF
many,TRBV12-3/TRBV12-4,CASSLDRAGYTF
.,TRBV29-1,CSVEESRMGYTF
many,TRBV12-3/TRBV12-4,CASSPLLGQGVTGELFF
many,TRBV6-5,CASNYRGRGSPLHF